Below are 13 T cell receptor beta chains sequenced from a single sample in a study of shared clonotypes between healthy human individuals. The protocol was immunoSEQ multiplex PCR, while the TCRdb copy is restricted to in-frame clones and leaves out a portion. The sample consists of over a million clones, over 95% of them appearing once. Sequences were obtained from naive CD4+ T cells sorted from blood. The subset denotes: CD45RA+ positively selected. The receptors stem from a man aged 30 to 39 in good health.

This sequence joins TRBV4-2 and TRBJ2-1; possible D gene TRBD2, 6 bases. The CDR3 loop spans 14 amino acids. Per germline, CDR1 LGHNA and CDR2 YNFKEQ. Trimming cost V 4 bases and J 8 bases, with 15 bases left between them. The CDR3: CASSPRGLHDEQFF. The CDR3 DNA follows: TGTGCCAGCAGCCCCCGAGGACTACACGATGAGCAGTTCTTC.

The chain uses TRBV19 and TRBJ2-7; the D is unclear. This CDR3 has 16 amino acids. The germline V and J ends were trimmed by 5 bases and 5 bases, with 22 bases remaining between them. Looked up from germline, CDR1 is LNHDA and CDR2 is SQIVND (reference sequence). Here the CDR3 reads CASSLLHGPPLDEQYF. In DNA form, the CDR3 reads TGTGCCAGTAGTTTGCTCCACGGACCCCCACTTGACGAGCAGTACTTC.

The chain's CDR3 is CASSLASTRNYGYTF. CDR3 DNA sequence: TGTGCCAGCAGCTTAGCGAGTACGAGAAACTATGGCTACACCTTC. This rearrangement joins TRBV7-8 to TRBJ1-2, with no clear D. Per the germline V gene, CDR1 is SGHVS and CDR2 is FQNEAQ. Between the trimmed V and J ends, which lost 0 bases and 2 bases, there was a span of 10 bases. The CDR3 is made up of 15 amino acids.

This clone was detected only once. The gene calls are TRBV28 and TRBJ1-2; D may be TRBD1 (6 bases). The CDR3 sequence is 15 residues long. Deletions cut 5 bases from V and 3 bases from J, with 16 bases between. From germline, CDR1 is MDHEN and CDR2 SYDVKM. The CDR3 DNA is TGTGCCAGCAGTCTCACGGGGGGGCGGGACTATGGCTACACCTTC. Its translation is CASSLTGGRDYGYTF.

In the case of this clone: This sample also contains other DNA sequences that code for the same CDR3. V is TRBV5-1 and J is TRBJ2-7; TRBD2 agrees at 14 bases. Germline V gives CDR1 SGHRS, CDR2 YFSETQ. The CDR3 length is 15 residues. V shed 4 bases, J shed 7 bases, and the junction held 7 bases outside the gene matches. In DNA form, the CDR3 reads TGCGCCAGCAGCCCGGGACTAGCGGGAGTCGGGGAGCAGTACTTC. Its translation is CASSPGLAGVGEQYF.

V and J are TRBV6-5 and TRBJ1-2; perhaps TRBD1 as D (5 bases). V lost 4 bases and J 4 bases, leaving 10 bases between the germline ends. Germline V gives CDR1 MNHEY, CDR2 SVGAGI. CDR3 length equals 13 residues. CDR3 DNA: TGTGCCAGCAGTTTTGCAGGGCTCTATGGCTACACCTTC. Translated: CASSFAGLYGYTF.

CDR3 sequence: CARRAGTGVYEQYF. The CDR3 nucleotides are TGTGCCAGGAGAGCCGGGACAGGGGTTTACGAGCAGTACTTC. The V gene is TRBV2, the J gene TRBJ2-7; TRBD1 aligns across 10 bases. The CDR3 extends over 14 amino acids. CDR1 is SNHLY, CDR2 FYNNEI, per germline. Trimming at V came to 9 bases and at J to 4 bases, leaving 9 bases not matched to a gene.

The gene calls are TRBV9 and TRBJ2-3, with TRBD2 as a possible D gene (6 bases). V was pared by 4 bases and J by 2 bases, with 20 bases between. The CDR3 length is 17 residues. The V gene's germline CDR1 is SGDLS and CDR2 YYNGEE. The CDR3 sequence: CASSPHDPSVYTDTQYF. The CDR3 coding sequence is TGTGCCAGCAGCCCCCATGATCCTAGCGTGTACACAGATACGCAGTATTTT.

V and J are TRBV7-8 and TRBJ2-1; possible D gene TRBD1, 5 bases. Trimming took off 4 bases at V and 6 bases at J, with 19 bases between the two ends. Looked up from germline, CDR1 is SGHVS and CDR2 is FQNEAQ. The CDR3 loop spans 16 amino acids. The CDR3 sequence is CASSSKAPSRGNEQFF. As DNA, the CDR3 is TGTGCCAGCAGCTCAAAGGCCCCCTCAAGGGGCAATGAGCAGTTCTTC.

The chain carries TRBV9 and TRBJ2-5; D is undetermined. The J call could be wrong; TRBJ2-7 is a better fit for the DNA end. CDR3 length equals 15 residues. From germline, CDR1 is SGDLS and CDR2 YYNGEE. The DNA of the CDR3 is TGTGCCAGCAGCGTATCGGCAGGCACGGTCTACGAGCAGTACTTC. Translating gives CASSVSAGTVYEQYF.

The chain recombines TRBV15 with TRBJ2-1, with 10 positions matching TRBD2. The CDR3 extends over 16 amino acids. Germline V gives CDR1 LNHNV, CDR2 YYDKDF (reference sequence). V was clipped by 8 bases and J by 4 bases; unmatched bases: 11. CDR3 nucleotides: TGTGCCACCCAGAAGGGGGGACTAGCGAGTTACAATGAGCAGTTCTTC. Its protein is CATQKGGLASYNEQFF.

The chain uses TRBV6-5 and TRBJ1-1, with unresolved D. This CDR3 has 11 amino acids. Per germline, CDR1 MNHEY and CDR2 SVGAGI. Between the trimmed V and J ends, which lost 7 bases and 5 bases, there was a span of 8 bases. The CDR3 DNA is TGTGCCAGCACCGGAGCGACTGAAGCTTTCTTT. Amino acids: CASTGATEAFF.

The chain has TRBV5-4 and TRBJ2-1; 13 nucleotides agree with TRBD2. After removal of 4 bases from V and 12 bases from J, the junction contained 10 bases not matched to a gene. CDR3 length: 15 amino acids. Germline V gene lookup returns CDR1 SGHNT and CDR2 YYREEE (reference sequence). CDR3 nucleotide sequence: TGTGCCAGCAGCCCCGGACTAGCGGGAGCTCCGGGGCAGTTCTTC. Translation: CASSPGLAGAPGQFF.